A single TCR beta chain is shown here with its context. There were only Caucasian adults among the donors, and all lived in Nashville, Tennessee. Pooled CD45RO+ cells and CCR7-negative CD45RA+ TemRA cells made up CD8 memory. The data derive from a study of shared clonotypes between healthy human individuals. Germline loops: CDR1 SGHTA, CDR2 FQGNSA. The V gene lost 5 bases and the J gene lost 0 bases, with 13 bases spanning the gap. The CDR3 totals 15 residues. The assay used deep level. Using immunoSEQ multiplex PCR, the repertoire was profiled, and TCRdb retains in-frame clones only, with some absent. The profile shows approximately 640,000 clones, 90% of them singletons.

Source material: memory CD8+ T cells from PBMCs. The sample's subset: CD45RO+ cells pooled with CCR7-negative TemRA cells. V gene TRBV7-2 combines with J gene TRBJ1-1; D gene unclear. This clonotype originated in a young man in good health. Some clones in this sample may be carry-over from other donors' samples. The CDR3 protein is CASSLSGSMNTEAFF. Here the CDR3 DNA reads TGTGCCAGCAGCCTTAGTGGTAGCATGAACACTGAAGCTTTCTTT. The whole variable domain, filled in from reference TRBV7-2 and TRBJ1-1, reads GAGVSQSPSNKVTEKGKDVELRCDPISGHTALYWYRQSLGQGLEFLIYFQGNSAPDKSGLPSDRFSAERTGGSVSTLTIQRTQQEDSAVYLCASSLSGSMNTEAFFGQGTRLTVV.